Following are 11 T cell receptor beta chains from one sample sequenced in a study of cytomegalovirus exposure and HLA in healthy donors. The PCR was carried out with 60 Vbeta primers and 13 Jbeta primers. TCRdb's copy holds only in-frame clones and misses some; the assay was immunoSEQ multiplex PCR. This sample's table reports 150,000 or so clones. The sample taken for sequencing was PBMCs. The receptors here all came from a woman aged 18-30 years in good health and CMV-seronegative.

The V gene is TRBV6-6, the J gene TRBJ2-7, with TRBD2 identical over 7 bases. Looked up from germline, CDR1 is MNHNY and CDR2 is SVGAGI (reference sequence). This CDR3 is built from 13 residues. Trimming at V came to 6 bases and at J to 7 bases, leaving 9 bases not matched to a gene. In DNA form, the CDR3 reads TGTGCCAGCAGACACAAGCTAGCGGTAGAGCAGTACGTC. Encoded protein: CASRHKLAVEQYV.

For the CDR3, the DNA is TGTGCCAGCAGCTTAGATAACTACTACAATGAGCAGTTCTTC. Translated, it gives CASSLDNYYNEQFF. The chain joins TRBV11-2 to TRBJ2-1; D gene ambiguous. This CDR3 comprises 14 residues. Trimming pared 0 bases from V and 3 bases from J, leaving 6 bases between. Germline values: CDR1 SGHAT, CDR2 FQNNGV.

A word on this clone: Other DNA sequences in this sample translate to the same CDR3. The chain joins TRBV18 to TRBJ1-4; no clear D gene. V was shortened by 6 bases and J by 0 bases, with 5 bases between the two germline ends. CDR3 length: 13 residues. Germline V gene sequence: CDR1 KGHSH, CDR2 LQKENI. CDR3 coding DNA: TGTGCCAGCTCCCCGGCAACTAATGAAAAACTGTTTTTT. It translates to CASSPATNEKLFF.

V usage is TRBV29-1 and J usage is TRBJ2-1; D is unclear. Trimming shortened V by 7 bases and J by 9 bases, and 13 bases separated the two germline ends. This CDR3 has 11 amino acids. Germline V CDR1 and CDR2: SQVTM, ANQGSEA. The CDR3, as DNA: TGCAGCGCTCCCGTCTTTTCTGAGCAGTTCTTC. Translating it yields CSAPVFSEQFF.

Notes on this clone: The sample holds other DNA sequences that translate to the same CDR3. V usage is TRBV19 and J usage is TRBJ2-7, with D possibly TRBD1 on 6 matching bases. Trimming pared 5 bases from V and 2 bases from J, leaving 13 bases between. Germline loops: CDR1 LNHDA, CDR2 SQIVND (reference sequence). CDR3 length: 14 amino acids. The DNA of the CDR3 is TGTGCCAGTAGTCTACGCCAGGGGACCTACGAGCAGTACTTC. Translation gives CASSLRQGTYEQYF.

The genes are TRBV27 and TRBJ2-2; D may be TRBD1 (5 bases). Germline V gene sequence: CDR1 MNHEY, CDR2 SMNVEV (reference sequence). The CDR3 spans 16 residues. Trimming took off 2 bases at V and 5 bases at J, with 15 bases between the two ends. The chain's CDR3 is CASSLVDAGKTGELFF. The CDR3 DNA follows: TGTGCCAGCAGTTTAGTAGATGCAGGGAAGACCGGGGAGCTGTTTTTT.

This chain joins TRBV6-5 and TRBJ2-7, with 8 bases matching TRBD1. Unmatched junction bases numbered 6, after V lost 6 bases and J lost 2 bases. Germline V gene data show CDR1 as MNHEY and CDR2 as SVGAGI. The CDR3 totals 14 residues. This chain's CDR3 is CASSTSTGAYEQYV. The CDR3 DNA sequence: TGTGCCAGCAGCACCTCGACAGGGGCCTACGAGCAGTACGTC.

CDR3 protein: CASSPLAGNNEQFF. In DNA form, the CDR3 reads TGTGCCAGCAGCCCACTAGCGGGGAACAATGAGCAGTTCTTC. The chain has TRBV4-2 and TRBJ2-1; 10 nucleotides match TRBD2. The germline V gene encodes CDR1 LGHNA and CDR2 YNFKEQ. The length of the CDR3 is 14 residues. The trim removed 4 bases at V and 5 bases at J, leaving 2 bases unmatched.

This sequence joins TRBV7-6 and TRBJ2-1; D unclear. Germline loops: CDR1 SGHVS, CDR2 FNYEAQ. V was shortened by 0 bases and J by 7 bases, with 7 bases between the two germline ends. This CDR3 spans 13 amino acids. The CDR3, as DNA: TGTGCCAGCAGCTTAGCTTTGCGTAATGAGCAGTTCTTC. Translating gives CASSLALRNEQFF.

J is TRBJ2-3 and V is TRBV1; the table's D call of TRBD2 was not tested on the DNA. TRBV1 is a pseudogene locus. This CDR3 has 22 residues. CDR3 DNA sequence: TGCACCAGCAGCCAAGAGGACCGGATACTAGCGGGAGACCTAGGCGGCCCAGATACGCAGTATTTT. Amino acids: CTSSQEDRILAGDLGGPDTQYF.

The chain uses TRBV6-5 and TRBJ2-7; D might be TRBD1 (5 bases). Trimming took 5 bases from V and 4 from J, leaving 18 bases between them. CDR3 length equals 15 residues. Germline V CDR1 and CDR2: MNHEY, SVGAGI. CDR3 region: CASSKTVGNHYEQYV. CDR3 nucleotide sequence: TGTGCCAGCAGTAAGACAGTGGGGAACCATTACGAGCAGTACGTC.